In its sample, the clone carrying this T cell receptor beta chain was seen many times. What it binds is not known. The germline V gene encodes CDR1 MGHDK and CDR2 SYGVNS. V shed 3 bases and J shed 2 bases, with 8 bases lying between them. CDR3 size: 14 residues. This entry is derived from a study of neurological immune-mediated disorders. TCRdb redid the calling of the 5' RACE reads with MiXCR, one entry per CDR3 protein. This sample yields 87,000 or so distinct CDR3 sequences, of which roughly 4% are seen a single time; 5% to 7.5% belongs to the top ten. General study results and limits: HTLV-1-associated myelopathy showed the most TCR clonal expansion; multiple sclerosis the least, below healthy controls. There were no CDR3 amino acid sequences shared by expanded clones across subjects, a result suggesting private repertoires in all groups.

A total of 2 million PBMCs stored at -80 degrees C provided the unsorted libraries. The sequencing sample was made of PBMCs. The chain has TRBV25-1 and TRBJ1-5, with D possibly TRBD1 on 6 matching bases. The receptor was isolated from a woman younger than 30 with multiple sclerosis. The CDR3 here is CASSDRGGNQPQHF. In DNA form, the CDR3 reads TGTGCCAGCAGTGACAGGGGTGGCAATCAGCCCCAGCATTTT.